The source of this TCR beta chain is a study of T cells in Graves' hyperthyroidism and ophthalmopathy. Study-wide results and limits: A model using 13 V-J features told ophthalmopathy apart from stable hyperthyroidism. Prediction of ophthalmopathy progression came a median approximately 7 months pre-onset. Most clonotypes expanded in thyroid above 0.001 were likewise present in blood.

Exclusions: uncontrolled infection, other autoimmune disease, pregnancy, lactation. Note on this clonotype: Its antigen is unknown.

The V gene lost 3 bases and the J gene lost 5 bases, with 7 bases spanning the gap. This CDR3 contains 12 residues. Germline CDR1 and CDR2: ENHRY and SYGVKD. TCR beta CDR3 region amplification was performed from RNA transcripts. A first-round RT-PCR of the TCR CDR3 used the HTBI primer set. Each CDR3 protein gets one entry after TCRdb re-called the multiplex PCR reads with MiXCR. This table has 500,000 to 600,000 distinct CDR3 sequences, 40% to 55% appearing once. Sequenced input: peripheral blood or thyroid tissue (not recorded which). J is TRBJ2-5 and V is TRBV10-3; D remains unclear. The receptor was isolated from an adult woman with Graves' disease, either hyperthyroidism or ophthalmopathy (not recorded which). CDR3: CAISEEGETQYF. The CDR3 region has the DNA TGTGCCATCAGTGAAGAAGGGGAGACCCAGTACTTC.